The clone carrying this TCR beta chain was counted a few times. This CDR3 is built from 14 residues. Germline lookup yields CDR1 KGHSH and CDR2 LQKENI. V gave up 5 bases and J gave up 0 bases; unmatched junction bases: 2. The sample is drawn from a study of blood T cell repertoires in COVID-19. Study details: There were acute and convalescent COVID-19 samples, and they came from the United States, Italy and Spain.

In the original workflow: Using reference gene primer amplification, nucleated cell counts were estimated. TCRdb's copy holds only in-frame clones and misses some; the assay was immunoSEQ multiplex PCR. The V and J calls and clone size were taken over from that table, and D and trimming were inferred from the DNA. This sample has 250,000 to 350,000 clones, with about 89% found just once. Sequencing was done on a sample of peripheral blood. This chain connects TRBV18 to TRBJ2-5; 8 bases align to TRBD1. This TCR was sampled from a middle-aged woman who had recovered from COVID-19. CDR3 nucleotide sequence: TGTGCCAGCTCAGAACAGGGGGACCAAGAGACCCAGTACTTC. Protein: CASSEQGDQETQYF.